Shown below are 9 T cell receptor beta chains from a single sample sequenced in a study of neurological immune-mediated disorders. Using its own MiXCR run on the 5' RACE reads, TCRdb lists one record per CDR3 protein. The top ten hold 23% of the sample, which has around 30,000 distinct CDR3 sequences, under 6% seen once. Source material: PBMCs. Receptors originate from a man aged 18 to 30 in good health.

This clonotype was observed at least ten times. The chain is built from TRBV12-3 or TRBV12-4 and TRBJ1-1, with D unresolved. There are 14 residues in the CDR3. V dropped 3 bases and J dropped 0 bases, with 8 bases sitting between them. CDR3 sequence: CASSFGLLNTEAFF. The CDR3 DNA is TGTGCCAGCAGTTTTGGACTGTTGAACACTGAAGCTTTCTTT.

There are many counts of this clonotype. V and J are TRBV10-3 and TRBJ2-6; D tentatively reads TRBD1 or TRBD2 (5 bases each). V was cut by 6 bases and J by 2 bases, with 14 bases left in between. This CDR3 comprises 16 residues. CDR1 is ENHRY and CDR2 is SYGVKD in the germline V gene. The CDR3 loop reads CAIRATRGAGANVLTF. The CDR3 DNA is TGTGCCATCAGGGCGACCCGAGGGGCTGGGGCCAACGTCCTGACTTTC.

This clonotype was recorded many times. The V call is TRBV20-1, the J call TRBJ1-2, with a possible D match to TRBD1 (5 bases). The V and J ends lost 3 bases and 2 bases respectively, with 13 bases between them. CDR1 and CDR2 from the germline V gene are DFQATT and SNEGSKA (reference sequence). The CDR3 spans 14 residues. The CDR3 here is CSASRLGTNYGYTF. DNA for the CDR3: TGCAGTGCTAGTCGTTTAGGGACCAACTATGGCTACACCTTC.

This clonotype was picked up many times. The chain combines TRBV12-3 or TRBV12-4 with TRBJ2-2; 8 nucleotides match TRBD1. The CDR3 runs to 15 residues. With 5 bases clipped from V and 6 bases from J, the junction kept 8 bases outside the gene matches. CDR3 coding DNA: TGTGCCAGCAGTACGGGACAGGCATCCGCCGGGGAGCTGTTTTTT. The encoded protein is CASSTGQASAGELFF.

At least ten counts were recorded for this clonotype. The CDR3 region is CSAAPQGGRVPQHF. The CDR3 nucleotides are TGCAGTGCCGCCCCACAGGGGGGCCGCGTGCCCCAGCATTTT. The V gene is TRBV20-1, the J gene TRBJ1-5, with 8 bases fitting TRBD1. Looked up from germline, CDR1 is DFQATT and CDR2 is SNEGSKA (reference sequence). This CDR3 contains 14 residues. Trimming at V came to 6 bases and at J to 9 bases, leaving 13 bases not matched to a gene.

The chain links TRBV13 to TRBJ1-1, with D tentatively TRBD1 (6 bases). Germline CDR1 and CDR2: PRHDT and FYEKMQ (reference sequence). Between the trimmed V and J ends, which lost 3 bases and 3 bases, there was a span of 11 bases. The CDR3 covers 14 residues. This CDR3 reads CASSLLGGDTEAFF. For the CDR3, the DNA is TGTGCCAGCAGCTTGCTAGGGGGAGACACTGAAGCTTTCTTT.

Many counts were recorded for this clonotype. Since a much larger clone is just one base distant, this may be a read error. The V call is TRBV12-3 or TRBV12-4, the J call TRBJ1-2; D call uncertain. This CDR3 spans 13 amino acids. Trimming removed 3 bases from V and 2 bases from J, with 7 bases in between. The CDR3: CASSLWGNYGYTF. The CDR3 bases are TGTGCCAGCAGTTTGTGGGGAAACTATGGCTACACCTTC.

This clonotype came up many times. The DNA for the CDR3 is TGCGCCAGCAGCAAGCTCTTCGACAGCCAAGAGACCCAGTACTTC. This codes for CASSKLFDSQETQYF. The chain links TRBV5-1 to TRBJ2-5, with D possibly TRBD1 on 5 matching bases. V was shortened by 4 bases and J by 1 base, with 14 bases between the two germline ends. The CDR3 covers 15 residues. Germline assignment: CDR1 SGHRS and CDR2 YFSETQ.

There are many counts of this clonotype. The chain recombines TRBV7-2 with TRBJ1-2, with D tentatively TRBD1 (5 bases). Trimming pared 1 base from V and 4 bases from J, leaving 7 bases between. Per the germline V gene, CDR1 is SGHTA and CDR2 is FQGNSA. There are 13 residues in the CDR3. The CDR3 loop is CASSLEGVYGYTF. CDR3 bases: TGTGCCAGCAGCTTAGAAGGGGTCTATGGCTACACCTTC.